The 17 T cell receptor beta chains below all came from one sample that was sequenced in a study of blood T cell repertoires in COVID-19. The assay was immunoSEQ multiplex PCR, and TCRdb's table has in-frame clones only and misses some. This table holds over 200,000 clones, 70% to 90% found once. The specimen was PBMCs or T cells enriched from blood (not recorded which). These receptor sequences come from a man aged 25-45 years who had recovered from COVID-19.

The chain links TRBV28 to TRBJ2-7, with 9 positions matching TRBD1. The CDR3 sequence is 16 residues long. Trimming removed 8 bases from V and 0 bases from J; junction bases left unmatched: 11. The germline V gene has CDR1 MDHEN and CDR2 SYDVKM. The CDR3 sequence: CASDTNRDRDSYEQYF. The CDR3 DNA reads TGTGCCAGCGACACCAACCGGGACAGGGACTCCTACGAGCAGTACTTC.

CDR3 loop: CASSLPGPYEQYF. The CDR3 DNA is TGTGCCAGCAGCTTACCAGGGCCCTACGAGCAGTACTTC. The rearrangement uses TRBV7-9 and TRBJ2-7; D is perhaps TRBD1 (5 bases). Trimming removed 2 bases from V and 2 bases from J, with 7 bases in between. CDR1 is SEHNR and CDR2 is FQNEAQ in the germline V gene (reference sequence). This CDR3 region has 13 residues.

The rearrangement uses TRBV10-3 and TRBJ2-2; the match to TRBD1 covers 9 bases. The germline CDR1 and CDR2 sequences are ENHRY and SYGVKD. The CDR3 has 14 amino acids. The J segment lost 7 bases and the V segment lost 9 bases, leaving 9 bases of the junction unmatched. The CDR3 DNA sequence: TGTGCCATACCTTCCGACAGGGGGGACGGGGAGCTGTTTTTT. Amino acid sequence: CAIPSDRGDGELFF.

Comment on this clone: This specimen includes other DNA sequences encoding the same CDR3. The chain couples TRBV10-3 to TRBJ1-1; 8 positions agree with TRBD1. V gave up 6 bases and J gave up 1 base; unmatched junction bases: 1. The CDR3 runs to 13 residues. The germline CDR1 and CDR2 sequences are ENHRY and SYGVKD. The CDR3: CAISGQGNTEAFF. CDR3 bases: TGTGCCATCAGCGGACAGGGGAACACTGAAGCTTTCTTT.

The CDR3 nucleotides read TGTGCCAGCAGCCAACAGGGGGGTTTCTACAATGAGCAGTTCTTC. Residues: CASSQQGGFYNEQFF. V gene TRBV28 combines with J gene TRBJ2-1, with 8 bases aligning to TRBD1. CDR1 MDHEN and CDR2 SYDVKM come from the germline V gene. Trimming cost V 6 bases and J 3 bases; bases outside gene matches: 7. This CDR3 has 15 amino acids.

At least ten counts were recorded for this clone. The chain recombines TRBV11-2 with TRBJ1-6, with 9 bases identical to TRBD1. The length of the CDR3 is 13 residues. Looked up from germline, CDR1 is SGHAT and CDR2 is FQNNGV. Trimming took 8 bases from V and 10 from J; bases not matched to a gene: 6. DNA of the CDR3: TGTGCCAGCGGACAGGGGAGCGGCTCACCCCTCCACTTT. Amino acids: CASGQGSGSPLHF.

The chain links TRBV7-9 to TRBJ1-1; 9 nucleotides match TRBD1. The CDR3 is made up of 13 amino acids. V gave up 5 bases and J gave up 12 bases; unmatched junction bases: 10. Germline lookup yields CDR1 SEHNR and CDR2 FQNEAQ (reference sequence). CDR3 loop: CASSQTGGRETFF. CDR3 nucleotide sequence: TGTGCCAGCAGCCAAACAGGGGGCAGAGAAACTTTCTTT.

The chain uses TRBV9 and TRBJ2-3; 11 bases are a match to TRBD2. This CDR3 contains 16 residues. CDR1 is SGDLS and CDR2 is YYNGEE in the germline V gene. Unmatched junction bases numbered 8, after V lost 4 bases and J lost 4 bases. The chain's CDR3 is CASSRMPLAGADTQYF. The CDR3, as DNA: TGTGCCAGCAGCCGCATGCCACTAGCGGGAGCAGATACGCAGTATTTT. Full variable domain (rest looked up from reference TRBV9 and TRBJ2-3): DSGVTQTPKHLITATGQRVTLRCSPRSGDLSVYWYQQSLDQGLQFLIQYYNGEERAKGNILERFSAQQFPDLHSELNLSSLELGDSALYFCASSRMPLAGADTQYFGPGTRLTVL.

The chain employs TRBV5-6 and TRBJ2-2; 7 bases line up with TRBD1. Germline CDR1 reads SGHDT; CDR2 reads YYEEEE. The V gene end was trimmed by 4 bases and the J gene end by 5 bases; junction bases not matched to a gene: 11. CDR3 length: 16 amino acids. This chain's CDR3 is CASSRSLRGWTGELFF. Written as DNA, the CDR3 is TGTGCCAGCAGCCGTTCACTCAGGGGGTGGACCGGGGAGCTGTTTTTT. Drawing the rest from reference TRBV5-6 and TRBJ2-2, the complete variable domain is DAGVTQSPTHLIKTRGQQVTLRCSPKSGHDTVSWYQQALGQGPQFIFQYYEEEERQRGNFPDRFSGHQFPNYSSELNVNALLLGDSALYLCASSRSLRGWTGELFFGEGSRLTVL.

The chain links TRBV7-6 to TRBJ1-2; no clear D. This CDR3 is built from 15 residues. The V gene lost 1 base and the J gene lost 2 bases, with 11 bases spanning the gap. The germline V gene has CDR1 SGHVS and CDR2 FNYEAQ. Here the CDR3 reads CASSLESTVNYGYTF. In DNA, the CDR3 is TGTGCCAGCAGCTTAGAAAGTACGGTAAACTATGGCTACACCTTC.

The rearrangement uses TRBV4-2 and TRBJ2-3; the D is unclear. Trimming removed 2 bases at V and 2 bases at J, with 5 bases between. CDR1 and CDR2 (germline): LGHNA, YNFKEQ. This CDR3 region has 13 residues. In nucleotides, the CDR3 is TGTGCCAGCAGCCAACCTTTCACAGATACGCAGTATTTT. It specifies CASSQPFTDTQYF.

Written as DNA, the CDR3 is TGTGCCAGCAGCTTGGGGGGGCGCGCCTACGAGCAGTACTTC. Its translation: CASSLGGRAYEQYF. The rearrangement uses TRBV7-9 and TRBJ2-7; TRBD2 is a possible D gene (7 bases). Per the germline V gene, CDR1 is SEHNR and CDR2 is FQNEAQ (reference sequence). V lost 3 bases to trimming and J lost 2 bases, with 11 bases between them. This CDR3 comprises 14 residues.

The V and J genes are TRBV5-1 and TRBJ2-5; tentatively, D is TRBD1 (5 bases). This CDR3 is 14 amino acids long. V was trimmed by 1 base and J by 2 bases, leaving 9 bases between them. Germline CDR1 and CDR2: SGHRS and YFSETQ. CDR3 sequence reads: CASSLTRQQETQYF. The CDR3 nucleotides are TGCGCCAGCAGCTTGACTCGACAGCAAGAGACCCAGTACTTC. Full variable domain (missing parts from reference TRBV5-1 and TRBJ2-5): KAGVTQTPRYLIKTRGQQVTLSCSPISGHRSVSWYQQTPGQGLQFLFEYFSETQRNKGNFPGRFSGRQFSNSRSEMNVSTLELGDSALYLCASSLTRQQETQYFGPGTRLLVL.

Comments on this clone: This same CDR3 is encoded by further DNA sequences in the sample. The J gene is TRBJ1-3, the V gene TRBV24-1; TRBD1 might be the D (5 bases). Germline values: CDR1 KGHDR, CDR2 SFDVKD. There are 15 residues in the CDR3. Trimming cost V 2 bases and J 1 base, with 8 bases left between them. DNA of the CDR3: TGTGCCACCAGTGATTCACGGGGGTCTGGAAACACCATATATTTT. This encodes CATSDSRGSGNTIYF.

The chain combines TRBV30 with TRBJ1-2; 7 nucleotides match TRBD1. CDR1 GTSNPN and CDR2 SVGIG come from the germline V gene (reference sequence). V lost 7 bases and J lost 4; bases outside the gene matches: 6. The CDR3 totals 12 residues. In DNA form, the CDR3 reads TGTGCCTTTCAGGGGGGAGGCTATGGCTACACCTTC. It codes for CAFQGGGYGYTF.

The chain has TRBV9 and TRBJ2-5, with unresolved D. The germline CDR1 and CDR2 sequences are SGDLS and YYNGEE. Trimming left V 0 bases short and J 4 bases short, with 13 bases between. This CDR3 is built from 15 residues. CDR3 sequence: CASSVAPGSPETQYF. In DNA form, the CDR3 reads TGTGCCAGCAGCGTAGCTCCAGGTTCCCCAGAGACCCAGTACTTC.

DNA of the CDR3: TGTGCCACTACTGACTTGCCAGGCAATCAGCCCCAGCATTTT. Protein sequence: CATTDLPGNQPQHF. J is TRBJ1-5 and V is TRBV19; D is unclear. The germline V gene encodes CDR1 LNHDA and CDR2 SQIVND (reference sequence). This CDR3 is built from 14 residues. Trimming shortened V by 10 bases and J by 2 bases, and 15 bases separated the two germline ends.